This T cell receptor (beta chain) was identified in a study of vaccination effects on CD4 cells after COVID-19. General study findings and limits: Among infection- and vaccine-induced clones, marked clonal contraction occurred late after vaccination. The vaccine-induced clones of healthy vaccinees included only 1 of 255 that cross-reacted with common cold coronaviruses.

After expansion with viral peptide pools in the ViraFEST assay, antigen-specific CD4+ T cells were sequenced. Isolation of CD4+ T cells took place after less than 12 days of culture. The study found no prior SARS-CoV-2 infection in the vaccine recipients, who tested negative for nucleocapsid antibodies. In culture with 10 IU/ml IL-2 and 9 to 10 ug/ml peptides, PBMC were grown at a few million per well. Data came from immunoSEQ multiplex PCR; TCRdb stores just in-frame clones and leaves some out. The sample carries around 41,000 clones, just over 75% recorded once. As regards this clone: Its target is not known.

Sequences were derived from CD4+ T cells from PBMCs cultured with SARS-CoV-2 spike peptides, sampled before COVID-19 vaccination. This TCR came from a human donor who received a COVID-19 vaccine.

CDR3 residues: CASSHGAPQGEKLFF. The CDR3 nucleotides read TGCGCCAGCAGCCATGGGGCCCCGCAAGGTGAAAAACTGTTTTTT. V is TRBV5-1 and J is TRBJ1-4, with D tentatively TRBD1 (5 bases). Germline V gene sequence: CDR1 SGHRS, CDR2 YFSETQ. This CDR3 contains 15 residues. The ends were cut back, 4 bases at V and 7 bases at J, with 17 bases in the middle.